Listed below are T cell receptor beta chains from one sample, sequenced in a study of identical twins. TCRdb re-called the 5' RACE reads through MiXCR, storing one row per CDR3 protein. The sample carries about 1.7 million distinct CDR3 sequences, about 30% recorded once. Sequenced material: cord blood. These receptors all come from a newborn girl in good health. Both conserved end residues are part of each CDR3. Each record gives: V gene, clone size, CDR3 length, J gene, D gene, CDR3 DNA, CDR3 protein. D genes are given only for firm matches. Only some rows state a clone size, as once, few, many or a class for expanded clones.

TRBV29-1,few,15,TRBJ2-3,TRBD2,TGCAGCGTTTCTCGAAGCGGGGGGTTGGGGGATACGCAGTATTTT,CSVSRSGGLGDTQYF
TRBV21-1,few,13,TRBJ1-2,-,TGTGCCAGCAGCTCCTGCCCGGGCTATGGCTACACCTTC,CASSSCPGYGYTF
TRBV7-9,-,14,TRBJ2-5,-,TGTGCCAGCAGCCCCATCCGGACCCAAGAGACCCAGTACTTC,CASSPIRTQETQYF
TRBV29-1,-,12,TRBJ1-2,TRBD1,TGCGGCGTGGACAGGGGATACTATGGCTACACCTTC,CGVDRGYYGYTF
TRBV6-6,-,13,TRBJ1-1,-,TGTGCCAGCATTGGGGAGGGGAGCACTGAAGCTTTCTTT,CASIGEGSTEAFF
TRBV6-5,-,16,TRBJ2-7,-,TGTGCCAGCAGTTTATCCGGGACTGGATCCTACAATGAGCAGTACTTC,CASSLSGTGSYNEQYF
TRBV7-8,-,13,TRBJ2-7,-,TGTGCCAGCAGCTATCCTCCGGAGTGCGAGCAGTACTTC,CASSYPPECEQYF
TRBV27,few,16,TRBJ1-5,TRBD1,TGTGCCAGCAGTTTTCACCGGGACAGGGTTGGTCAGCCCCAGCATTTT,CASSFHRDRVGQPQHF
TRBV7-2,-,14,TRBJ2-3,-,TGTGCCAGCAGAACGAGGGGTGGGGAGCGTACGCAGTATTTT,CASRTRGGERTQYF
TRBV29-1,many,15,TRBJ2-1,TRBD2,TGCAGCGTTGCTAGCGGGAGGGCCACCTACAATGAGCAGTTCTTC,CSVASGRATYNEQFF
TRBV5-1,many,12,TRBJ2-3,-,TGCGCCAGCAGCTTCTGGGGAGATACGCAGTATTTT,CASSFWGDTQYF
TRBV19,-,16,TRBJ2-7,-,TGTGCCAGTAGTAAGGACAGTCCTGGCTGGGCCTACGAGCAGTACTTC,CASSKDSPGWAYEQYF
TRBV9,-,12,TRBJ2-5,-,TGTGCCAGCAGCACCCAAACTGGGGAGCAGTACTTC,CASSTQTGEQYF
TRBV20-1,few,13,TRBJ1-2,TRBD1,TGCAGTGCTAGAGAGGGGACAGACTATGGCTACACCTTC,CSAREGTDYGYTF
TRBV7-2,-,19,TRBJ2-4,TRBD2,TGTGCCAGCAGCTTATGGGCAGCGGGATCCCATTTAGCCAAAAACATTCAGTACTTC,CASSLWAAGSHLAKNIQYF
TRBV12-3/TRBV12-4,-,14,TRBJ2-7,-,TGTGCCAGCAGTAATGAAGTTTCGGCCTACGAGCAGTACTTC,CASSNEVSAYEQYF
TRBV5-1,-,11,TRBJ1-1,-,TGCGCCAGCAGCCGAGACGCTGAAGCTTTCTTT,CASSRDAEAFF
TRBV27,many,15,TRBJ2-1,TRBD2,TGTGCCAGCAGTTTAGGACTAGCGGGTCCCAATGAGCAGTTCTTC,CASSLGLAGPNEQFF
TRBV6-1,few,13,TRBJ1-2,-,TGTGCCAGCAGTGAAGTGACCCGCTATGGCTACACCTTC,CASSEVTRYGYTF
TRBV10-3,-,12,TRBJ1-1,-,TGTGCCATCAGTGAGTCTGAGACTGAAGCTTTCTTT,CAISESETEAFF
TRBV3-1,few,14,TRBJ1-5,-,TGTGCCAGCAGCCAACAGGGGACCCCGGGGCCCCAGCATTTT,CASSQQGTPGPQHF
TRBV25-1,many,13,TRBJ2-5,-,TGTGCCAGCAGGATAGAGTTGGGGGAGACCCAGTACTTC,CASRIELGETQYF
TRBV7-2,-,15,TRBJ2-1,TRBD2,TGTGCCAGCAGCTCGGGACCAGCGGGAATCGATGAGCAGTTCTTC,CASSSGPAGIDEQFF